This TCR beta chain stems from a study of T cell responses to AZD1222 COVID-19 vaccine. TCRdb keeps only in-frame clones here, not all; method: immunoSEQ multiplex PCR. Of around 81,000 clones listed, about 82% are singletons. Study-level results: The sample set comprised mostly white British donors with more females, and clonal diversity was possibly underestimated. Two doses of AZD1222 preceded a rise in Spike-specific TCR breadth and depth.

Concerning this clone: Its antigen is unknown.

V dropped 3 bases and J dropped 8; count of bases not matched to a gene: 7. CDR1 is LGHDT, CDR2 YNNKEL, per germline (reference sequence). The CDR3 covers 15 residues. The receptor was derived from an adult in good health. Specimen: peripheral blood, collected on day 0 of AZD1222 vaccination. V is TRBV3-1 (or the pseudogene TRBV3-2) and J is TRBJ1-4, with TRBD1 identical over 9 bases. In nucleotides, the CDR3 is TGTGCCAGCAGCCAGCAACGGACAGGGGACGAAAAACTGTTTTTT. Translated: CASSQQRTGDEKLFF.